One sample yielded the 5 T cell receptor beta chains listed below, sequenced in a study of shared T cell receptors in the human thymus. Sequenced by immunoSEQ multiplex PCR; TCRdb stores in-frame clones only, minus some. The sample has 500,000 to 750,000 clones, roughly 90% seen once; the top ten hold over 0.008%. These data are also associated with another study on human thymus T cells.

Sequenced input: thymocytes. The receptor set was obtained from a boy in the first two years of life with a congenital heart defect.

V gene TRBV5-1 combines with J gene TRBJ2-1; TRBD2 matches 11 bases. V was pared by 0 bases and J by 8 bases, with 10 bases of the junction left unmatched. The V gene's germline CDR1 is SGHRS and CDR2 YFSETQ. The CDR3 extends over 17 amino acids. The chain's CDR3 is CASSLAVGLAGHDEQFF. The CDR3 coding sequence is TGCGCCAGCAGCTTGGCGGTCGGACTAGCGGGCCACGATGAGCAGTTCTTC.

This chain connects TRBV10-3 to TRBJ2-7, with 14 bases that match TRBD2. This CDR3 is 19 amino acids long. V shed 4 bases and J 0 bases; nucleotides not matched to a gene: 11. Looked up from germline, CDR1 is ENHRY and CDR2 is SYGVKD. CDR3 protein: CAISASGTSGSRSSYEQYF. The CDR3 DNA reads as TGTGCCATCAGTGCGTCAGGGACTAGCGGGAGCCGAAGCTCCTACGAGCAGTACTTC.

The rearrangement links TRBV7-9 to TRBJ1-2; D is perhaps TRBD1 (6 bases). V was trimmed by 4 bases and J by 5 bases, leaving 11 bases between them. From germline, CDR1 is SEHNR and CDR2 FQNEAQ (reference sequence). The CDR3 runs to 13 residues. The CDR3 reads CASSYGTGYGYTF. The CDR3 DNA reads as TGTGCCAGCAGCTATGGCACAGGGTATGGCTACACCTTC.

This rearrangement joins TRBV12-2 to TRBJ2-7; the tabulated D call, TRBD2, remains unverified against the DNA. TRBV12-2 is a pseudogene. The CDR3 is made up of 20 amino acids. CDR3 sequence: CASRLVGVSRSGYLSYEQYF. CDR3 DNA sequence: TGTGCAAGTCGCTTAGTCGGTGTGAGCCGTAGCGGGTACCTTTCCTACGAGCAGTACTTC.

This clone was picked up a small number of times. The V gene is TRBV16, the J gene TRBJ2-7; 7 nucleotides align to TRBD2. CDR1 and CDR2 (germline): KGHSY, FQNENV. The V and J ends lost 1 base and 3 bases, in that order; junction bases with no gene match: 9. The CDR3 loop spans 16 amino acids. CDR3 nucleotides: TGTGCCAGCAGCCAATTGGCGGGAGTCGGGCGCTACGAGCAGTACTTC. It is translated as CASSQLAGVGRYEQYF.